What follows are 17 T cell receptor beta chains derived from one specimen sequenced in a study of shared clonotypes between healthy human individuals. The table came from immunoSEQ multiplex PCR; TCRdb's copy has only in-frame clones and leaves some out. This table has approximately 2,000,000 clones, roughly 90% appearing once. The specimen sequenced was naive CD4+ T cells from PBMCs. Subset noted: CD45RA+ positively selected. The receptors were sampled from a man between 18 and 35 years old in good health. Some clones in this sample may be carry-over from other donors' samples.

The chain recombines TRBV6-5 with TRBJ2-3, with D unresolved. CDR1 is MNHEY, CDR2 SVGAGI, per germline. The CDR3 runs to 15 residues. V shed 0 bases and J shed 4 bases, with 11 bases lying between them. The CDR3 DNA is TGTGCCAGCAGTTACTCAGCAAAGGGCGCAGATACGCAGTATTTT. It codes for CASSYSAKGADTQYF.

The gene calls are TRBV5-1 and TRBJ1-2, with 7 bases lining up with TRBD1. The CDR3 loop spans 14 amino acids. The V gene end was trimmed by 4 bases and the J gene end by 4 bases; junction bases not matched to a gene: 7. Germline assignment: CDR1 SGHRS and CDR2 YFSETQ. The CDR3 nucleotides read TGCGCCAGCAGCCCCGGCCAGGGGGTCTATGGCTACACCTTC. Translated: CASSPGQGVYGYTF.

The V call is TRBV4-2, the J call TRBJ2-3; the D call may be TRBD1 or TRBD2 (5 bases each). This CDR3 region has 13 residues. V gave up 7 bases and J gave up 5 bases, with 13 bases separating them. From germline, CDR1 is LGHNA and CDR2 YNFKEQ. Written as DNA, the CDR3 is TGTGCCAGCAATGGGGGAAGAGGAGATACGCAGTATTTT. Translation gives CASNGGRGDTQYF.

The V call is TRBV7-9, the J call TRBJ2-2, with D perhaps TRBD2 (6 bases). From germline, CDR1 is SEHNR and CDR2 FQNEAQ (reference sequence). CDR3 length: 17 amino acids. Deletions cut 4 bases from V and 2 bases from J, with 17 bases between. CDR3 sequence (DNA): TGTGCCAGCAGCTCCCTACGACCGGGACTCAACACCGGGGAGCTGTTTTTT. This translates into CASSSLRPGLNTGELFF.

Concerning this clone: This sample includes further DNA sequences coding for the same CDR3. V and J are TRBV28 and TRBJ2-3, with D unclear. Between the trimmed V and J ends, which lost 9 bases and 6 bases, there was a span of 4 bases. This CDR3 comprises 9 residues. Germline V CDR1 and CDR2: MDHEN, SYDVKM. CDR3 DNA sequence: TGTGCCAGTGGCGATACGCAGTATTTT. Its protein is CASGDTQYF. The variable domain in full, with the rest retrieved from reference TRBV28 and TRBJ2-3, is DVKVTQSSRYLVKRTGEKVFLECVQDMDHENMFWYRQDPGLGLRLIYFSYDVKMKEKGDIPEGYSVSREKKERFSLILESASTNQTSMYLCASGDTQYFGPGTRLTVL.

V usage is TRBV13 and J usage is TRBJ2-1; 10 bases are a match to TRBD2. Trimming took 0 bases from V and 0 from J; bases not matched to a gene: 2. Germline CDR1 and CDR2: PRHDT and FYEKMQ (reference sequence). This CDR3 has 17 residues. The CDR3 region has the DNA TGTGCCAGCAGCTTAGGTAGCGGGAGGAGCTCCTACAATGAGCAGTTCTTC. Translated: CASSLGSGRSSYNEQFF. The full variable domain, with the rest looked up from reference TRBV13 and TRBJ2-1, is AAGVIQSPRHLIKEKRETATLKCYPIPRHDTVYWYQQGPGQDPQFLISFYEKMQSDKGSIPDRFSAQQFSDYHSELNMSSLELGDSALYFCASSLGSGRSSYNEQFFGPGTRLTVL.

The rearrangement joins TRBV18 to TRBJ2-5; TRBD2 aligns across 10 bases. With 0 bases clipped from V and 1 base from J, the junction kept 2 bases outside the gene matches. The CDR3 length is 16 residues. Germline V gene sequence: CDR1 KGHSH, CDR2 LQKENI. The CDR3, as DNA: TGTGCCAGCTCACCACCAGCGGGAGGGTTCCAAGAGACCCAGTACTTC. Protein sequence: CASSPPAGGFQETQYF.

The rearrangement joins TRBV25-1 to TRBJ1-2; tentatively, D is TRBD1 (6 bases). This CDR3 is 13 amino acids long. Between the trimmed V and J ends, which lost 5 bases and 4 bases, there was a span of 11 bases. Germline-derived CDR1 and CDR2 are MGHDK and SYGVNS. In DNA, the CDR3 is TGTGCCAGCAGTACCCCGGACAGCTATGGCTACACCTTC. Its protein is CASSTPDSYGYTF.

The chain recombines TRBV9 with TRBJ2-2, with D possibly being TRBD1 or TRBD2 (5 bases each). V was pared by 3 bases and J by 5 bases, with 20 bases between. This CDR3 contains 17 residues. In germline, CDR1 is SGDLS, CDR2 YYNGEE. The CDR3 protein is CASSARDGLQWTGELFF. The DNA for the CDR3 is TGTGCCAGCAGCGCCCGGGACGGACTCCAATGGACCGGGGAGCTGTTTTTT.

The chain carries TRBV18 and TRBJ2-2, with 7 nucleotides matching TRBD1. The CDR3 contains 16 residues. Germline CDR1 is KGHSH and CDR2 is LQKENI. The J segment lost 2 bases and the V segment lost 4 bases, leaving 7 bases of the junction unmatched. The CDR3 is CASSLVTGSNTGELFF. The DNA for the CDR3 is TGTGCCAGCTCACTTGTGACAGGGAGTAACACCGGGGAGCTGTTTTTT.

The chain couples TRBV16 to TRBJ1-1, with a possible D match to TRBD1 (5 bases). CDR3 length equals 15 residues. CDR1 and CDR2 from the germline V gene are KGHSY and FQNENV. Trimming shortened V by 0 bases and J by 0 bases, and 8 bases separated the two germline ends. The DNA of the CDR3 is TGTGCCAGCAGCCAATCTCGGGGGGTGAACACTGAAGCTTTCTTT. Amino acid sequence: CASSQSRGVNTEAFF.

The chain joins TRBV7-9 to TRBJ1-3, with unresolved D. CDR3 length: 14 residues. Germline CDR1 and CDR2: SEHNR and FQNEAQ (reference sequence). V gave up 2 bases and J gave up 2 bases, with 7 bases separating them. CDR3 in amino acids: CASSLSPPGNTIYF. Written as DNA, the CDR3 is TGTGCCAGCAGCTTATCACCCCCTGGAAACACCATATATTTT.

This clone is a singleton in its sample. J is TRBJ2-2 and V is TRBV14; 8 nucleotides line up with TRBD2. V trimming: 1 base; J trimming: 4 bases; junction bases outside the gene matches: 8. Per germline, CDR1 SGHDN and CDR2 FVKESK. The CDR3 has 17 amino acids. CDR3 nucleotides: TGTGCCAGCAGCCAAGTAACCAGCGGGAGAAGCACCGGGGAGCTGTTTTTT. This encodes CASSQVTSGRSTGELFF.

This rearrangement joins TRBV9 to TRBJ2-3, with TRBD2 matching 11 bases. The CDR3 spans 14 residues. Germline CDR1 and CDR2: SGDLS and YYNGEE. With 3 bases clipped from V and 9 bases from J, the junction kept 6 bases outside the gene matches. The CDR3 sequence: CASSGLAGGGTQYF. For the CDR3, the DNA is TGTGCCAGCAGCGGTCTAGCGGGAGGTGGGACGCAGTATTTT.

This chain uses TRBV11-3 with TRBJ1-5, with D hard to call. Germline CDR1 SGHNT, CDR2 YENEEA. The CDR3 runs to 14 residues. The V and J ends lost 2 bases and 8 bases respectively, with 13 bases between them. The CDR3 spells CASSLSTGTEPQHF. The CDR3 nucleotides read TGTGCCAGCAGCTTAAGTACGGGCACGGAGCCCCAGCATTTT.

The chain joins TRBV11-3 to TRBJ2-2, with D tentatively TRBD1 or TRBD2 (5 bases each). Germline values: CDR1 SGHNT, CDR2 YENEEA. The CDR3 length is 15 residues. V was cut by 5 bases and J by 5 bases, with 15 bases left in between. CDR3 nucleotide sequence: TGTGCCAGCAGCATAGGGACCGCCTTAACCGGGGAGCTGTTTTTT. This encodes CASSIGTALTGELFF.

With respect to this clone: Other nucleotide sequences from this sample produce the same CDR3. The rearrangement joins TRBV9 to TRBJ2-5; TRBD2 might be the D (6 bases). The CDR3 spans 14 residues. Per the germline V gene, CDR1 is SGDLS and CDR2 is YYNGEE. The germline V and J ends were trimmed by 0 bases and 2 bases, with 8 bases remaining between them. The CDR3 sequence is CASSVGGDQETQYF. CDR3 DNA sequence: TGTGCCAGCAGCGTAGGGGGGGATCAAGAGACCCAGTACTTC.